Listed below are T cell receptor beta chains from one sample, sequenced in a study of breast tumors, draining lymph nodes, adjacent tissues. TCRdb reanalysed the multiplex PCR reads using MiXCR and keeps one entry per CDR3 protein. The sample lists approximately 230,000 distinct CDR3 sequences; 30% to 35% were seen once. The sequencing input was axillary lymph node tissue. The receptors were gathered from a female donor with breast cancer. Some clones in this sample may be carry-over from other donors' samples. The CDR3 runs from the conserved cysteine through the conserved F or W. The D gene is left open where the match is weak. Size tells how often a clone was seen (once, few, many) or the class of an expanded clone, and some rows leave it out.

CDR3 protein: CASSLDGQGRTGELFF; CDR3 DNA: TGTGCCAGCAGCCTTGATGGACAGGGGAGGACCGGGGAGCTGTTTTTT; clone size: many; CDR3 length: 16; V gene: TRBV12-3/TRBV12-4; D gene: TRBD1; J gene: TRBJ2-2
CDR3 protein: CASSVDGTLTGELFF; CDR3 DNA: TGTGCCAGCAGTGTGGACGGGACACTAACCGGGGAGCTGTTTTTT; clone size: many; CDR3 length: 15; V gene: TRBV2; D gene: -; J gene: TRBJ2-2
CDR3 protein: CASRKSIGNTIYF; CDR3 DNA: TGTGCCAGCAGGAAGTCGATTGGAAACACCATATATTTT; clone size: many; CDR3 length: 13; V gene: TRBV11-3; D gene: -; J gene: TRBJ1-3
CDR3 protein: CASRRQGAGQPQHF; CDR3 DNA: TGTGCCAGCAGGCGACAGGGGGCTGGTCAGCCCCAGCATTTT; clone size: many; CDR3 length: 14; V gene: TRBV6-2/TRBV6-3; D gene: TRBD1; J gene: TRBJ1-5
CDR3 protein: CASSPGREAIQYF; CDR3 DNA: TGTGCCAGCTCACCAGGGAGGGAGGCCATTCAGTACTTC; clone size: -; CDR3 length: 13; V gene: TRBV18; D gene: TRBD2; J gene: TRBJ2-4
CDR3 protein: CSASSGNTIYF; CDR3 DNA: TGCAGTGCTAGTTCTGGAAACACCATATATTTT; clone size: -; CDR3 length: 11; V gene: TRBV20-1; D gene: -; J gene: TRBJ1-3
CDR3 protein: CASRRTGTGREQYF; CDR3 DNA: TGTGCCAGCAGGAGAACCGGGACAGGGCGCGAGCAGTACTTC; clone size: -; CDR3 length: 14; V gene: TRBV6-6; D gene: TRBD1; J gene: TRBJ2-7
CDR3 protein: CASSHDPGGNYGYTF; CDR3 DNA: TGTGCCAGCAGTCACGATCCCGGGGGTAACTATGGCTACACCTTC; clone size: many; CDR3 length: 15; V gene: TRBV6-6; D gene: -; J gene: TRBJ1-2
CDR3 protein: CATSRAEGSGGTQYF; CDR3 DNA: TGTGCCACCAGCAGAGCCGAGGGGTCCGGGGGGACCCAGTACTTC; clone size: -; CDR3 length: 15; V gene: TRBV15; D gene: -; J gene: TRBJ2-5
CDR3 protein: CASSPKQGAITYEQYF; CDR3 DNA: TGTGCCAGCAGTCCAAAACAGGGGGCAATCACCTACGAGCAGTACTTC; clone size: -; CDR3 length: 16; V gene: TRBV27; D gene: TRBD1; J gene: TRBJ2-7
CDR3 protein: CSVEDRLAETQYF; CDR3 DNA: TGCAGCGTTGAAGATCGACTAGCTGAGACCCAGTACTTC; clone size: -; CDR3 length: 13; V gene: TRBV29-1; D gene: TRBD2; J gene: TRBJ2-5
CDR3 protein: CASSLARVSRGGPNSPLHF; CDR3 DNA: TGTGCCAGCAGCTTAGCGCGTGTGAGCAGGGGGGGTCCAAATTCACCCCTCCACTTT; clone size: many; CDR3 length: 19; V gene: TRBV7-8; D gene: TRBD1; J gene: TRBJ1-6
CDR3 protein: CSAWDSQAGNQPQHF; CDR3 DNA: TGCAGTGCATGGGACAGTCAGGCGGGCAATCAGCCCCAGCATTTT; clone size: many; CDR3 length: 15; V gene: TRBV20-1; D gene: TRBD1; J gene: TRBJ1-5
CDR3 protein: CASSQGRRTTQETQYF; CDR3 DNA: TGTGCCAGTAGTCAAGGTAGGAGGACGACCCAAGAGACCCAGTACTTC; clone size: many; CDR3 length: 16; V gene: TRBV19; D gene: -; J gene: TRBJ2-5
CDR3 protein: CASSSETSGRRDTQYF; CDR3 DNA: TGTGCCAGCAGCTCGGAGACTAGCGGGAGAAGGGATACGCAGTATTTT; clone size: many; CDR3 length: 16; V gene: TRBV5-5; D gene: TRBD2; J gene: TRBJ2-3
CDR3 protein: CASSIGTGTFKNSPLHF; CDR3 DNA: TGTGCCAGTAGTATTGGGACAGGAACCTTCAAGAATTCACCCCTCCACTTT; clone size: many; CDR3 length: 17; V gene: TRBV19; D gene: TRBD1; J gene: TRBJ1-6
CDR3 protein: CATSRDLGRRGTGELFF; CDR3 DNA: TGTGCCACCAGCAGAGATCTCGGCAGGCGGGGCACCGGGGAGCTGTTTTTT; clone size: many; CDR3 length: 17; V gene: TRBV15; D gene: -; J gene: TRBJ2-2
CDR3 protein: CASSSTGTSGGAYEQYF; CDR3 DNA: TGTGCCAGCAGCTCAACCGGGACTAGCGGGGGAGCCTACGAGCAGTACTTC; clone size: once; CDR3 length: 17; V gene: TRBV28; D gene: TRBD2; J gene: TRBJ2-7
CDR3 protein: CASSGGHYNEQFF; CDR3 DNA: TGTGCCAGCAGTGGGGGACATTACAATGAGCAGTTCTTC; clone size: -; CDR3 length: 13; V gene: TRBV28; D gene: -; J gene: TRBJ2-1
CDR3 protein: CASSLAGRIWLHLRF; CDR3 DNA: -; clone size: -; CDR3 length: 15; V gene: TRBV7-2; D gene: -; J gene: TRBJ1-6
CDR3 protein: CASSRDLQGFEQYF; CDR3 DNA: TGTGCCAGCAGCCGAGATCTACAGGGGTTCGAGCAGTACTTC; clone size: many; CDR3 length: 14; V gene: TRBV14; D gene: TRBD1; J gene: TRBJ2-7
CDR3 protein: CASSSTSGGDLSYEQYF; CDR3 DNA: TGTGCCAGCAGTTCAACTAGCGGAGGGGACCTCTCCTACGAGCAGTACTTC; clone size: once; CDR3 length: 17; V gene: TRBV10-3; D gene: TRBD2; J gene: TRBJ2-7
CDR3 protein: CASSPPGGGVGNEQFF; CDR3 DNA: TGTGCCAGCAGCCCTCCCGGCGGGGGGGTGGGGAATGAGCAGTTCTTC; clone size: many; CDR3 length: 16; V gene: TRBV7-2; D gene: TRBD2; J gene: TRBJ2-1
CDR3 protein: CASSQDSGGRWETQYF; CDR3 DNA: TGCGCCAGCAGCCAAGATTCGGGGGGGCGATGGGAGACCCAGTACTTC; clone size: once; CDR3 length: 16; V gene: TRBV4-3; D gene: TRBD2; J gene: TRBJ2-5
CDR3 protein: CSARDPTAMETQYF; CDR3 DNA: TGCAGTGCTAGAGACCCGACCGCCATGGAGACCCAGTACTTC; clone size: once; CDR3 length: 14; V gene: TRBV20-1; D gene: -; J gene: TRBJ2-5
CDR3 protein: CASSESRTTGELFF; CDR3 DNA: TGTGCCAGCAGTGAAAGCAGAACCACCGGGGAGCTGTTTTTT; clone size: -; CDR3 length: 14; V gene: TRBV2; D gene: -; J gene: TRBJ2-2
CDR3 protein: CASRGGGPGNTIYF; CDR3 DNA: TGTGCCAGCAGGGGCGGGGGGCCTGGAAACACCATATATTTT; clone size: -; CDR3 length: 14; V gene: TRBV9; D gene: -; J gene: TRBJ1-3
CDR3 protein: CASSTRTGEETQHF; CDR3 DNA: TGTGCCAGCAGCACCCGGACAGGGGAGGAGACCCAGCATTTT; clone size: -; CDR3 length: 14; V gene: TRBV5-8; D gene: TRBD1; J gene: TRBJ1-5
CDR3 protein: CASSLSGTGVEKLFF; CDR3 DNA: TGTGCCAGCAGCTTATCCGGGACAGGGGTTGAAAAACTGTTTTTT; clone size: few; CDR3 length: 15; V gene: TRBV7-9; D gene: TRBD1; J gene: TRBJ1-4
CDR3 protein: CASNSQTGSEKLFF; CDR3 DNA: TGCGCCAGCAACTCTCAAACAGGGAGTGAAAAACTGTTTTTT; clone size: -; CDR3 length: 14; V gene: TRBV5-1; D gene: -; J gene: TRBJ1-4
CDR3 protein: CASSSLAGARNKQFF; CDR3 DNA: TGTGCCAGCAGCTCCCTAGCGGGGGCAAGGAATAAGCAGTTCTTC; clone size: few; CDR3 length: 15; V gene: TRBV7-9; D gene: TRBD2; J gene: TRBJ2-1
CDR3 protein: CASKYTSGGPDTQYF; CDR3 DNA: TGTGCCAGTAAATACACTAGCGGGGGGCCGGATACGCAGTATTTT; clone size: few; CDR3 length: 15; V gene: TRBV19; D gene: TRBD2; J gene: TRBJ2-3
CDR3 protein: CASNGDFTDTQYF; CDR3 DNA: TGTGCCAGCAACGGGGACTTTACAGATACGCAGTATTTT; clone size: many; CDR3 length: 13; V gene: TRBV7-3; D gene: -; J gene: TRBJ2-3
CDR3 protein: CASSERGELFF; CDR3 DNA: TGTGCCAGCAGCGAACGAGGGGAGCTGTTTTTT; clone size: -; CDR3 length: 11; V gene: TRBV12-3/TRBV12-4; D gene: -; J gene: TRBJ2-2
CDR3 protein: CASSQGPSGNNEQFF; CDR3 DNA: TGTGCCAGCAGCCAAGGGCCTAGCGGGAACAATGAGCAGTTCTTC; clone size: many; CDR3 length: 15; V gene: TRBV3-1; D gene: TRBD2; J gene: TRBJ2-1
CDR3 protein: CASSVSLAGGLETQYF; CDR3 DNA: TGTGCCAGCAGCGTATCTCTAGCGGGAGGCTTAGAGACCCAGTACTTC; clone size: few; CDR3 length: 16; V gene: TRBV9; D gene: TRBD2; J gene: TRBJ2-5
CDR3 protein: CASSSGVTYEQYF; CDR3 DNA: TGTGCCAGCAGCTCCGGAGTCACCTACGAGCAGTACTTC; clone size: -; CDR3 length: 13; V gene: TRBV7-8; D gene: -; J gene: TRBJ2-7